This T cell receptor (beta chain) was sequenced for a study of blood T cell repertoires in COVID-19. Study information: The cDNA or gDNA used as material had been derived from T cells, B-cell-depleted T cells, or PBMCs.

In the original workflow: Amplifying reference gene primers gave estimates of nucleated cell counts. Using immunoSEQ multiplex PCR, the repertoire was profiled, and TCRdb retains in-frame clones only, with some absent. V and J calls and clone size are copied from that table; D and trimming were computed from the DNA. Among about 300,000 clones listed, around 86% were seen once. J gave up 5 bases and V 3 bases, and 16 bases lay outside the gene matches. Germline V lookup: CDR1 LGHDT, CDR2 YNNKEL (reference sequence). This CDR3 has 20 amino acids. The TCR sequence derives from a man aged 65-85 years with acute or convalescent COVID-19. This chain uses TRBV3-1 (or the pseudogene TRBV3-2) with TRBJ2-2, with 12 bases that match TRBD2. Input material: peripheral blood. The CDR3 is CASSHPIGLAGGPATGELFF. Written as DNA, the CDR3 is TGTGCCAGCAGCCATCCAATTGGGCTAGCGGGGGGGCCGGCGACCGGGGAGCTGTTTTTT.